The rows below give T cell receptor beta chains drawn from one sample of a study of blood T cells in healthy people across ages. TCRdb re-called the 5' RACE reads through MiXCR, storing one row per CDR3 protein. This sample has 950,000 to 1,200,000 distinct CDR3 sequences, with less than 45% found just once. The sequenced material came from blood. The receptors here all came from a man between 18 and 35 years old in good health. Both conserved end residues are part of each CDR3. A D gene is named only where the DNA matches it firmly. Not every row has a clone size; where given, it reads once, few, many or a size class.

>TRBJ2-3|.|15|TRBV7-2|.
TGTGCCAGCAGCTTAGTAGCGGTCTTCACAGATACGCAGTATTTT
CASSLVAVFTDTQYF
>TRBJ1-4|.|15|TRBV20-1|TRBD1
TGCAGTGCCCCGGACAGGGTTAAGACTAATGAAAAACTGTTTTTT
CSAPDRVKTNEKLFF
>TRBJ1-2|.|16|TRBV3-1|.
TGTGCCAGCAGCCAAGGGACTCCAAACCGTAACTATGGCTACACCTTC
CASSQGTPNRNYGYTF
>TRBJ2-7|.|13|TRBV6-6|.
TGTGCCAGCAGTTACCCCGGTCACTACGAGCAGTACTTC
CASSYPGHYEQYF
>TRBJ2-7|once|15|TRBV12-5|.
TGTGCTAGTGGTTTGGGACTAGGGGGGAACAATGAGCAGTACTTC
CASGLGLGGNNEQYF
>TRBJ1-2|.|14|TRBV4-3|.
TGCGCCAGCAGCCAGGAGACCGGGACCTATGGCTACACCTTC
CASSQETGTYGYTF
>TRBJ1-2|.|12|TRBV16|.
TGTGCCAGCAGCTTCGGGCGGGAAGGCTACACCTTC
CASSFGREGYTF
>TRBJ2-1|few|18|TRBV20-1|TRBD2
TGCAGTGCTAGAGCGACTAGCGGGGGTCCAGGATCCTACAATGAGCAGTTCTTC
CSARATSGGPGSYNEQFF
>TRBJ2-3|many|14|TRBV20-1|.
TGCAGTGCTAGTCCCCGGGGGTTTGCAGATACGCAGTATTTT
CSASPRGFADTQYF
>TRBJ1-2|.|15|TRBV18|TRBD1
TGTGCCAGCTCACCGGGTGGACAGGCCAACTATGGCTACACCTTC
CASSPGGQANYGYTF
>TRBJ2-3|few|16|TRBV25-1|.
TGTGCCAGCAGAATACAAGGACCCAAGTTCACAGATACGCAGTATTTT
CASRIQGPKFTDTQYF
>TRBJ2-1|.|15|TRBV7-6|TRBD2
TGTGCCAGCAGCCCCCGCCGGCTAGCGGGGGATGAGCAGTTCTTC
CASSPRRLAGDEQFF
>TRBJ2-5|.|13|TRBV6-2/TRBV6-3|TRBD1
TGTGCCAGCAGCCCAAGGACAGGGAAAGAGCAGTACTTC
CASSPRTGKEQYF
>TRBJ2-4|few|13|TRBV28|TRBD1
TGTGCCAGCAGCAAGACAGGGGGAAACATTCAGTACTTC
CASSKTGGNIQYF
>TRBJ2-1|.|16|TRBV11-1|TRBD1
TGTGCCAGCAGCTTTACCGGGACAGGGACCTACAATGAGCAGTTCTTC
CASSFTGTGTYNEQFF
>TRBJ2-1|.|14|TRBV28|.
TGTGCCATCCGCGCCGGAAGCTCCTACAATGAGCAGTTCTTC
CAIRAGSSYNEQFF
>TRBJ2-7|few|16|TRBV12-3/TRBV12-4|TRBD1
TGTGCCAGCAGTCCCGGACAGGCGAGCTCCTACAATGAGCAGTACTTC
CASSPGQASSYNEQYF
>TRBJ2-5|few|12|TRBV6-6|TRBD2
TGTGCCAGCAGCCCCGCGGGGGGAAATCAGTACTTC
CASSPAGGNQYF
>TRBJ2-5|.|13|TRBV29-1|TRBD1
TGCAGCGTTGAGACAGGGGGCGGCAATGAGCAGTACTTC
CSVETGGGNEQYF
>TRBJ2-5|few|14|TRBV5-1|.
TGCGCCAGCAGCTGGGGTTTGGAGGGCGAGACCCAGTACTTC
CASSWGLEGETQYF
>TRBJ2-7|few|14|TRBV9|TRBD1
TGTGCCAGCAGCGTTGGGACAGGGGAATACGAGCAGTACTTC
CASSVGTGEYEQYF
>TRBJ1-1|.|13|TRBV20-1|.
TGCAGTGCTCTGACGGGGGGGCGGGGTAAAGCTTTCTTT
CSALTGGRGKAFF
>TRBJ2-3|few|17|TRBV29-1|TRBD2
TGCAGCGTTGTAGGGACCAGAGGACGGGGGGGTAGGGATACGCAGTATTTT
CSVVGTRGRGGRDTQYF
>TRBJ2-3|.|13|TRBV5-1|.
TGCGCCAGCGGAGGGACCGCTCTAGATACGCAGTATTTT
CASGGTALDTQYF
>TRBJ2-7|.|14|TRBV28|TRBD2
TGTGCCAGCACCGTTAGCGGGGGCTCCTACGAGCAGTACTTC
CASTVSGGSYEQYF
>TRBJ2-3|.|17|TRBV5-1|.
TGCGCCAGCAGCTTACCGGGACAAGGCCTGGAAACAGATACGCAGTATTTT
CASSLPGQGLETDTQYF
>TRBJ2-5|.|15|TRBV5-1|.
TGCGCCAGCAGCTTGGGAGGGGTCTCCGGCAATGAGCAGTACTTC
CASSLGGVSGNEQYF
>TRBJ1-6|few|14|TRBV20-1|.
TGCAGTGCTAGTAAGGGACAATATAATTCACCCCTCCACTTT
CSASKGQYNSPLHF